This T cell receptor (beta chain) originates from a study of blood T cell repertoires in COVID-19. In the study overall: PBMCs, B-cell-depleted T cells, or T cells were the source of the cDNA or gDNA that made up the material.

Clinical histories supplied by participants themselves formed the basis of cohort assignment. This CDR3 has 14 amino acids. V gave up 1 base and J gave up 5 bases, with 11 bases separating them. Germline assignment: CDR1 LGHNT and CDR2 FRNRAP. Using immunoSEQ multiplex PCR, the repertoire was profiled, and TCRdb retains in-frame clones only, with some absent. The sample has a few hundred thousand clones, around 85% seen once. The rearrangement uses TRBV12-5 and TRBJ1-1; the D gene is possibly TRBD1 (5 bases). Input material: PBMCs or T cells enriched from blood (not recorded which). This receptor was identified in a woman between 45 and 65 years old who had recovered from COVID-19. CDR3 nucleotides: TGTGCTAGTGGTTTGGCCGACAGAAATACTGAAGCTTTCTTT. It encodes CASGLADRNTEAFF.